This is a list of T cell receptor beta chains from one sample in a study of shared clonotypes between healthy human individuals. The table came from immunoSEQ multiplex PCR; TCRdb's copy has only in-frame clones and leaves some out. Altogether about 2 million clones are present, 85% to 95% being singletons, with the ten largest covering 0.1% to 0.15%. Input material: naive CD4+ T cells sorted from blood. The receptors were sampled from a man between 18 and 35 years old in good health. The CDR3 runs from the conserved cysteine through the conserved F or W. A D gene is named only where the DNA matches it firmly. Where a row states a size, it is once, few, many or the class of an expanded clone; other rows omit it.

j_call v_call d_call clone_size cdr3_nt cdr3_aa
TRBJ2-3 TRBV6-6 TRBD2 . TGTGCCAGCAGTCGGGGGGACCTCACAGATACGCAGTATTTT CASSRGDLTDTQYF
TRBJ1-2 TRBV28 TRBD1 . TGTGCCAGCAGTTTAACAGGGGGCTATGGCTACACCTTC CASSLTGGYGYTF
TRBJ2-4 TRBV6-6 . . TGTGCCAGCAGTTTTCGACAGACTAGTTCGAACATTCAGTACTTC CASSFRQTSSNIQYF
TRBJ2-7 TRBV10-3 . . TGTGCCATCGGACAGTTTACTTACGAGCAGTACTTC CAIGQFTYEQYF
TRBJ2-6 TRBV5-1 . . TGCGCCAGCAGCTTGGATGCCGTGAGCTCTGGGGCCAACGTCCTGACTTTC CASSLDAVSSGANVLTF
TRBJ2-7 TRBV28 TRBD2 . TGTGCCAGCACCTCTCAAGGGACTAGCGGTTACGAGCAGTACTTC CASTSQGTSGYEQYF
TRBJ2-5 TRBV18 . . TGTGCCAGCTCACCGAGACAAGAGACCCAGTACTTC CASSPRQETQYF
TRBJ2-7 TRBV10-3 . once TGTGCCATCAGTGAAGTCAATTTGGGCTACGAGCAGTACTTC CAISEVNLGYEQYF
TRBJ2-3 TRBV11-3 TRBD1 . TGTGCCAGCAGCATACAGGGGGCTGCAGATACGCAGTATTTT CASSIQGAADTQYF
TRBJ1-5 TRBV7-9 . . TGTGCCAGCAGCAGAGACATAGATCAGCCCCAGCATTTT CASSRDIDQPQHF
TRBJ1-2 TRBV5-4 . once TGTGCCAGCAGCTCGGGGAGGGGACCTAACTATGGCTACACCTTC CASSSGRGPNYGYTF